This T cell receptor (beta chain) emerged from a study of T-cell memory formation after mild COVID-19 (dated by TCRdb to about 2021). Study-level background: TCR sequence clusters from the two donors were found to be largely donor specific. In two donors, T-cell clones that expanded and contracted after mild COVID-19 were tracked by sequencing TCRalpha and TCRbeta repertoires over time. Two young, previously healthy adult volunteers, one female and one male, were included in the cohort. The investigation overall reported the following: Contracting CD4+ clones turned up mainly in the CM and EM memory subsets, whereas EMRA was where CD8+ clones were enriched. The study included only a couple of mild cases, and larger cohorts that include severe cases with pre-infection samples were judged to be necessary. SARS-CoV-2 specificity of the second-wave clones peaking on day 37 was not confirmed. Clones contracting from day 15 to 85 had balanced CD4/CD8 phenotypes, while a second wave expanding from day 15 to 37 was biased towards CD4+. The detection of some responding clones in pre-infection memory suggests that pre-existing cross-reactive memory T cells joined the SARS-CoV-2 response.

Sequencing used an Illumina NovaSeq 6000. TCRalpha and TCRbeta cDNA libraries were built by 5'RACE with constant-segment primers, adding sample barcodes and unique molecular identifiers. RNA was extracted from every sample with Trizol reagent. Amplification of the libraries took two PCR steps, and the second step added a second sample barcode plus Illumina TruSeq adapters. The libraries were sequenced on an Illumina NovaSeq using 2 x 150 bp paired-end reads. The study's own analysis went as follows. Demultiplexing of reads and collapsing into UMI-guided consensus sequences were performed with migec v1.2.7. Using mixcr v2.1.11, the UMI consensuses were aligned to TRA and TRB V and J templates and assembled into clonotypes. A clonotype was counted as expanded or contracted only when both edgeR and NoisET called the clonotype significant, with the noise models trained on biological replicates. For edgeR calls, the cutoffs were a false discovery rate-adjusted p below 0.01 and a log2 fold-change threshold of 1. As an exploratory analysis of dynamics, PCA with hierarchical clustering was applied to max-normalized trajectories of the 1000 most abundant clonotypes. Each responding clone was given a CD4 or CD8 phenotype based on the CD4+ and CD8+ repertoires, which had been sequenced separately. The public sequencing data were trimmed at Q25 with fastp and processed into clonotypes with MiXCR by TCRdb, which kept only in-frame beta chains. Every distinct CDR3 protein forms one entry, paired with its most common genes and DNA. TCRdb assigned the V and J calls; the authors' analysis was not used. Recorded for this sample are 110,000 or so distinct CDR3 sequences; about a fifth of them occurred a single time. The biggest ten clones account for roughly two fifths of the sample.

Ficoll-Paque density gradient centrifugation was the method used to isolate PBMCs. The table lists this clonotype with a count of one. Its antigen specificity is not known. Base qualities are missing; no much larger clone stands one base away. One read gives only weak evidence. This TCR derives from a man between 18 and 29 years old who had mild COVID-19 (a few samples of this study predate the infection). The sample titles of this study are shuffled in the database, so cell type and time point are left out; the donor was told from shared clones. The sequenced sample was PBMCs or a T cell subset sorted from them (not recorded which).

The DNA sequence reads TGCGCCAGCAGCCCTGTTAGCGCGGGGAACACCGGGGAGCTGTTTTTT. It encodes CASSPVSAGNTGELFF. The chain was built from TRBV4-1 and TRBJ2-2; 5 matching bases give a weak D call of TRBD2. Sequences MGHRA (CDR1) and YSYEKL (CDR2) are obtained from the germline V gene. The CDR3 measures 16 amino acids from cysteine to phenylalanine. Just the 48-base CDR3 DNA is kept, in frame starting at base 1. A distance of 13 bases separates the germline ends of V and J, which lose 4 bases and 1 base respectively.